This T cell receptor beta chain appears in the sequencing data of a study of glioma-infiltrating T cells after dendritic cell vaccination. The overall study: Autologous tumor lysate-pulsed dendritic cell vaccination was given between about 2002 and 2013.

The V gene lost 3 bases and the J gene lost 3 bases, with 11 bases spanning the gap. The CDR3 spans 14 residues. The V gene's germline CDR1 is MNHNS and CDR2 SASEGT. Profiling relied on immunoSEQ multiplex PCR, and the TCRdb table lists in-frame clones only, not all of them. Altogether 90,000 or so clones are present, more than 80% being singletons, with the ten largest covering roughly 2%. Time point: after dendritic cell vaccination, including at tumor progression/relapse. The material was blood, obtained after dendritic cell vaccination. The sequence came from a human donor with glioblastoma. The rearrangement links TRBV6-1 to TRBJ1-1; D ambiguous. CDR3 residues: CASSESPSDTEAFF. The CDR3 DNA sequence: TGTGCCAGCAGTGAGTCGCCCTCGGACACTGAAGCTTTCTTT.